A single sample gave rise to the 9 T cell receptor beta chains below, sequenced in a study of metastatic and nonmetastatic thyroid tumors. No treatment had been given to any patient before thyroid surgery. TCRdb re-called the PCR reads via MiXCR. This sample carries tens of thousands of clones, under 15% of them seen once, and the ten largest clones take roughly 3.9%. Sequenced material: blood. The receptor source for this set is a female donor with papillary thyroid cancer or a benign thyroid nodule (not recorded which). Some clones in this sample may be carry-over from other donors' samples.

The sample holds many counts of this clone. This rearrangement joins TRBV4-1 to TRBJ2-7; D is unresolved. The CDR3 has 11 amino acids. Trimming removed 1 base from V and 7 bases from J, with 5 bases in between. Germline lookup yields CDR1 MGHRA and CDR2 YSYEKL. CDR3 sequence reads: CASSQAQEQYF. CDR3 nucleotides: TGCGCCAGCAGCCAAGCACAAGAGCAGTACTTC.

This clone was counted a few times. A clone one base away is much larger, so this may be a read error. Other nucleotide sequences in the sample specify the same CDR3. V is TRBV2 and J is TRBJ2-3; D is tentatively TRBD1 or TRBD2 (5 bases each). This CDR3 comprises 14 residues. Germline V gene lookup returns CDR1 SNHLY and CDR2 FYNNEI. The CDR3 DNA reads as TGTGCCAGCAGTCTTGGGAGAGGGGTAGATACGCGGTATTTT. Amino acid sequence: CASSLGRGVDTRYF.

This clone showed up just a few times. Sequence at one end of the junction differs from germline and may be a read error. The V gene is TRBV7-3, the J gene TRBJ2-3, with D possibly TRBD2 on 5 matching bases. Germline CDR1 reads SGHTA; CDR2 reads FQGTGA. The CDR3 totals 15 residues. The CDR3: CAISLAVGREDTQYF. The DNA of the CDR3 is TGTGCCATCAGCTTGGCGGTGGGTCGGGAAGATACGCAGTATTTT.

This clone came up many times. The CDR3 region has the DNA TGTGCCACCGAGGGGTTACAGGGGGCCTACAATGAGCAGTTCTTC. This encodes CATEGLQGAYNEQFF. The rearrangement uses TRBV15 and TRBJ2-1; 8 positions match TRBD1. Germline loops: CDR1 LNHNV, CDR2 YYDKDF (reference sequence). The CDR3 consists of 15 residues. J was trimmed by 2 bases and V by 8 bases; bases with no gene match: 8.

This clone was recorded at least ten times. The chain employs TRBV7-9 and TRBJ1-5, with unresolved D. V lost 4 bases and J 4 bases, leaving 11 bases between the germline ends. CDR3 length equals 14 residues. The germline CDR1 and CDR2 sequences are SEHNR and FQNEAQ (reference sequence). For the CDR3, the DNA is TGTGCCAGCAGCTACTCCGGGGAAAATCAGCCCCAGCATTTT. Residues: CASSYSGENQPQHF.

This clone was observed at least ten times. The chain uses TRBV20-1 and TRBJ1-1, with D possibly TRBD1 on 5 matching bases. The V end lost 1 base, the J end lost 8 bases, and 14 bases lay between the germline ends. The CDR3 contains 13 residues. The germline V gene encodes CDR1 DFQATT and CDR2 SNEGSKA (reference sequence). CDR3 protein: CSARGRGDGEAFF. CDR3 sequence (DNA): TGCAGTGCTAGAGGAAGGGGTGATGGAGAAGCTTTCTTT.

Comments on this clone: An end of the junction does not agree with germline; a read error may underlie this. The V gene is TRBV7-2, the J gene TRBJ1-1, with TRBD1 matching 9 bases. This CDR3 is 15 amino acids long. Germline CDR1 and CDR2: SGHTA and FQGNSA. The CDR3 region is CASSIGTGILEEDFF. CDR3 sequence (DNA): TGTGCCAGCAGCATCGGGACAGGGATACTAGAGGAAGATTTCTTT.

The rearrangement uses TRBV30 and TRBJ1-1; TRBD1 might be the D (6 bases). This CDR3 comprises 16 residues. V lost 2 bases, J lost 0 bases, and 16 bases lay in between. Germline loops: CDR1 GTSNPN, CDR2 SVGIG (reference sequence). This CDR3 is CAWSRWAGAMNTEAFF. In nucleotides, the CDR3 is TGTGCCTGGAGTAGGTGGGCGGGGGCCATGAACACTGAAGCTTTCTTT.

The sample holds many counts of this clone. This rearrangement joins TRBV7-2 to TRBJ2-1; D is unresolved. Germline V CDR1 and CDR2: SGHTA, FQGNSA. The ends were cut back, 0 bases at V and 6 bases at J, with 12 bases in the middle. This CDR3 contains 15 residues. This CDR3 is CASSLAIGPANEQFF. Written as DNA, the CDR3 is TGTGCCAGCAGCTTAGCGATCGGCCCGGCCAATGAGCAGTTCTTC.